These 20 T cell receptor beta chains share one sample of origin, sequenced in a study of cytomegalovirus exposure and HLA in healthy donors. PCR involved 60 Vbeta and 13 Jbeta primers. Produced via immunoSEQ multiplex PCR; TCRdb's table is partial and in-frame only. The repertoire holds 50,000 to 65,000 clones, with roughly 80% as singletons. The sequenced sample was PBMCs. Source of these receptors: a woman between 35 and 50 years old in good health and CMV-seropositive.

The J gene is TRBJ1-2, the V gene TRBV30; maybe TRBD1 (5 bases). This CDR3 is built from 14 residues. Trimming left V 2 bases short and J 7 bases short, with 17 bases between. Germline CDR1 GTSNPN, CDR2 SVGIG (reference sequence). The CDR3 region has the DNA TGTGCCTGGAGTCTTCGGGTAGGGGAGGGTGGCTACACCTTC. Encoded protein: CAWSLRVGEGGYTF.

CDR3 DNA sequence: TGTGCCAGCAGTGAAGAGGGGCGGGGCTATGGCTACACCTTC. Protein sequence: CASSEEGRGYGYTF. This chain links TRBV2 with TRBJ1-2, with D perhaps matching TRBD1 (5 bases). Trimming cost V 1 base and J 4 bases, with 10 bases left between them. Germline V gene data show CDR1 as SNHLY and CDR2 as FYNNEI. This CDR3 has 14 amino acids.

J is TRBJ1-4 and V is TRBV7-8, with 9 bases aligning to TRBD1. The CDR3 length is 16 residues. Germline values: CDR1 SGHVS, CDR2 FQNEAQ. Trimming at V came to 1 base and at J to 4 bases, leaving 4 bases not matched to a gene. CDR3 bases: TGTGCCAGCAGCTTAGGAGACAGGGGGGGTAATGAAAAACTGTTTTTT. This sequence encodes CASSLGDRGGNEKLFF.

The CDR3 spells CASSPLLGTSGGNEQFF. The DNA for the CDR3 is TGTGCCAGCTCACCACTCCTTGGGACTAGCGGGGGGAACGAGCAGTTCTTC. The J gene is TRBJ2-1, the V gene TRBV18; TRBD2 agrees at 15 bases. Germline V gene sequence: CDR1 KGHSH, CDR2 LQKENI. V was pared by 1 base and J by 10 bases, with 8 bases of the junction left unmatched. The CDR3 has 17 residues.

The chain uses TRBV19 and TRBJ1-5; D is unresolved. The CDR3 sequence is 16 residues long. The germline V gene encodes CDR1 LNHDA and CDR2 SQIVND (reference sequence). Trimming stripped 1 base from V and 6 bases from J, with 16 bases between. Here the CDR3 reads CASSIGGRQPGQPQHF. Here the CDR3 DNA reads TGTGCCAGTAGTATAGGAGGGAGGCAGCCGGGTCAGCCCCAGCATTTT. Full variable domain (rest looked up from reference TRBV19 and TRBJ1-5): DGGITQSPKYLFRKEGQNVTLSCEQNLNHDAMYWYRQDPGQGLRLIYYSQIVNDFQKGDIAEGYSVSREKKESFPLTVTSAQKNPTAFYLCASSIGGRQPGQPQHFGDGTRLSIL.

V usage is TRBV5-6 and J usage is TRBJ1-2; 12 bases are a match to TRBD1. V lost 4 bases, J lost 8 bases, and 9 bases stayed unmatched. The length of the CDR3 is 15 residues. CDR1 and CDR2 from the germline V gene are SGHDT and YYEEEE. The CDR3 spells CASSPGTGGFLGYTF. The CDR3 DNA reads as TGTGCCAGCAGCCCCGGGACAGGGGGCTTCCTGGGCTACACCTTC.

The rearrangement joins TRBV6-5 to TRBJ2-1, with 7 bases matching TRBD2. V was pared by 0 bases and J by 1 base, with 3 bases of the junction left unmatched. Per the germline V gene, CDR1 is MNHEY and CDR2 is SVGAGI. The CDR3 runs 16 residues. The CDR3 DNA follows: TGTGCCAGCAGTTACTCCAGCGGGGCTTCCTACAATGAGCAGTTCTTC. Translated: CASSYSSGASYNEQFF.

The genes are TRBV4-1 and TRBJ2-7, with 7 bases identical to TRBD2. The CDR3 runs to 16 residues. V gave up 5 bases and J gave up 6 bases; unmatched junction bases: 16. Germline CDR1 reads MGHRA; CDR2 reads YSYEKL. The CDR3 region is CASSGLGWGGRVEQYF. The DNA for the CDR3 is TGCGCCAGCAGCGGCCTAGGGTGGGGGGGGAGAGTCGAGCAGTACTTC.

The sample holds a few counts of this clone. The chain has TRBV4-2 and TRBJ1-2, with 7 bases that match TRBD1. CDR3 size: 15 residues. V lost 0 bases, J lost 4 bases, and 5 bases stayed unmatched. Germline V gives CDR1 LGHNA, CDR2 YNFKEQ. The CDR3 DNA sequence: TGTGCCAGCAGCCAAGACCAGGGACAGACCTATGGCTACACCTTC. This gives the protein CASSQDQGQTYGYTF.

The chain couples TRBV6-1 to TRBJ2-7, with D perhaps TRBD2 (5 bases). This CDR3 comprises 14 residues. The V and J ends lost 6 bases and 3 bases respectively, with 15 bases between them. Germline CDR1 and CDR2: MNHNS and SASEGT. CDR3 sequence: CASRDSQALYEQYF. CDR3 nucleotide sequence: TGTGCCAGCAGGGACTCTCAAGCCCTCTACGAGCAGTACTTC.

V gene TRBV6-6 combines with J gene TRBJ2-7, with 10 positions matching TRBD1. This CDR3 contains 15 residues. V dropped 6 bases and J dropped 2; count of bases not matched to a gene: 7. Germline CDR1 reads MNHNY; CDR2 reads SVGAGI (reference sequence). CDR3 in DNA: TGTGCCAGCAGCTCCGGACAGGGGGGCGCCTACGAGCAGTACTTC. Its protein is CASSSGQGGAYEQYF.

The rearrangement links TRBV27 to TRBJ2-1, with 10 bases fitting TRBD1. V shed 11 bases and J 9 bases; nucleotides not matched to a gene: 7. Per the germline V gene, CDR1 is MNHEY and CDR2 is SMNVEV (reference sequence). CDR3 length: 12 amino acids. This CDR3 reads CAGSTGGGEQFF. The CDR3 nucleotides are TGTGCCGGATCGACAGGGGGCGGTGAGCAGTTCTTC.

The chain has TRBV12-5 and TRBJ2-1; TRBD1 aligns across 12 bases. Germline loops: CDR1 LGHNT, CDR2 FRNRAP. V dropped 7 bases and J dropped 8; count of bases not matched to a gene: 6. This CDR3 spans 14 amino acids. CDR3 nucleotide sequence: TGTGCTAGTGAACCGGGACAGGGGGCTTATGAGCAGTTCTTC. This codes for CASEPGQGAYEQFF.

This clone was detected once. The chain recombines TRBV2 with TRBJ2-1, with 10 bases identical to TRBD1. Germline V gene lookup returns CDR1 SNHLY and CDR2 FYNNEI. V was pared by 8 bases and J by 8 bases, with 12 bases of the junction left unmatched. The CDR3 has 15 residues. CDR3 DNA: TGTGCCAGCTCTGTCAGACAGGGGGCGCGGGATGAGCAGTTCTTC. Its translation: CASSVRQGARDEQFF. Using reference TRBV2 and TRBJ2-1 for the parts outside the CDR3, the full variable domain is EPEVTQTPSHQVTQMGQEVILRCVPISNHLYFYWYRQILGQKVEFLVSFYNNEISEKSEIFDDQFSVERPDGSNFTLKIRSTKLEDSAMYFCASSVRQGARDEQFFGPGTRLTVL.

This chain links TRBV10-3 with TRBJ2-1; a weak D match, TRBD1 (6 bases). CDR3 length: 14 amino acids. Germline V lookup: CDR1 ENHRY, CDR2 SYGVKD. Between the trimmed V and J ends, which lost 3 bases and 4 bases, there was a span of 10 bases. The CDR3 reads CAISDRGIYNEQFF. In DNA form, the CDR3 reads TGTGCCATCAGTGACAGGGGAATTTACAATGAGCAGTTCTTC.

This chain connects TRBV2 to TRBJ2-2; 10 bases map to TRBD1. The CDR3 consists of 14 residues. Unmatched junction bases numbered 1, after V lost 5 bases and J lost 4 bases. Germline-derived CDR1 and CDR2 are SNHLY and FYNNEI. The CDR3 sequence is CASSRTGGTGELFF. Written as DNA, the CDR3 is TGTGCCAGCAGTCGGACAGGGGGCACCGGGGAGCTGTTTTTT.

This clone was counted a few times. The chain's CDR3 is CASSSTGGFTEAFF. The CDR3 coding sequence is TGTGCCAGCAGTTCCACAGGGGGGTTTACTGAAGCTTTCTTT. This chain joins TRBV27 and TRBJ1-1, with 8 bases fitting TRBD1. V trimming: 4 bases; J trimming: 5 bases; junction bases outside the gene matches: 6. The CDR3 runs to 14 residues. Germline loops: CDR1 MNHEY, CDR2 SMNVEV (reference sequence).

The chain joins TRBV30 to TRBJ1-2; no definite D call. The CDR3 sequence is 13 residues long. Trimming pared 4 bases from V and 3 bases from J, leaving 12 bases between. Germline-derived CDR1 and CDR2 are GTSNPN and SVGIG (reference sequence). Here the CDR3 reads CAWTNQEYYGYTF. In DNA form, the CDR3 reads TGTGCCTGGACGAATCAGGAATACTATGGCTACACCTTC.

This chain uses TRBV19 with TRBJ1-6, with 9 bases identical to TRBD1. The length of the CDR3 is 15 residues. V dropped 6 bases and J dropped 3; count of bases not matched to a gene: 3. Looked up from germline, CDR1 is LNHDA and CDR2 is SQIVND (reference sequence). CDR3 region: CASSPDRGYNSPLHF. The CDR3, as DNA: TGTGCCAGTAGCCCGGACAGGGGCTATAATTCACCCCTCCACTTT.

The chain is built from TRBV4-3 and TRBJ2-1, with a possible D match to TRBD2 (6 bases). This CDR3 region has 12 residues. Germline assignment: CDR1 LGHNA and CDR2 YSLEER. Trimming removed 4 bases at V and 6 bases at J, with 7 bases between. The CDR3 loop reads CASSRGGNEQFF. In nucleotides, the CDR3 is TGCGCCAGCAGCCGGGGAGGCAATGAGCAGTTCTTC.